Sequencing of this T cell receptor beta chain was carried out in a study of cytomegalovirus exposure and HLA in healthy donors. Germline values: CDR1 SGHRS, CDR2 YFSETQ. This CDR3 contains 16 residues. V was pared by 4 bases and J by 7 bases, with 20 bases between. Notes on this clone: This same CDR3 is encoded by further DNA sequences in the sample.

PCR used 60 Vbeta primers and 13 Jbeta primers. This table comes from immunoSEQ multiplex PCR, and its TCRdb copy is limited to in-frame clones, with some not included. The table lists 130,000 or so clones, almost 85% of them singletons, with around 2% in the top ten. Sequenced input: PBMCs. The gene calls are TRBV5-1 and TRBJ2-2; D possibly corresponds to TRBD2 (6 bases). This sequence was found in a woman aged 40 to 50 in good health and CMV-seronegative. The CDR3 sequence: CASSLLTGSTGGELFF. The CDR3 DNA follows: TGCGCCAGCAGCCTGTTGACCGGGAGTACTGGCGGGGAGCTGTTTTTT.